The clone carrying this T cell receptor (beta chain) was detected ten times or more. The target antigen is unknown. TCRdb processed the 5' RACE reads anew with MiXCR; each CDR3 protein has one entry. The sample holds 130,000 to 150,000 distinct CDR3 sequences, approximately 8.4% seen once. This entry is derived from a study of CD8 T cells in ankylosing spondylitis. Notes on the study in general: Ankylosing spondylitis blood appeared to be characterized by a TCR beta motif of about eight highly homologous variants.

The germline gives CDR1 SGHRS, CDR2 YFSETQ. This CDR3 region has 13 residues. Trimming cost V 0 bases and J 5 bases, with 8 bases left between them. The chain joins TRBV5-1 to TRBJ2-5; D is unclear. The material sequenced was synovial fluid, either unsorted or a sorted T cell fraction (not recorded which). The source is a male donor with ankylosing spondylitis. The DNA for the CDR3 is TGCGCCAGCAGCTTGGGAGTATCGGAGACCCAGTACTTC. It translates to CASSLGVSETQYF. The variable domain in full, with the rest retrieved from reference TRBV5-1 and TRBJ2-5, is KAGVTQTPRYLIKTRGQQVTLSCSPISGHRSVSWYQQTPGQGLQFLFEYFSETQRNKGNFPGRFSGRQFSNSRSEMNVSTLELGDSALYLCASSLGVSETQYFGPGTRLLVL.